Given below is one TCR beta chain in context. Its specificity is not known. The CDR3 contains 15 residues. Germline V lookup: CDR1 LNHDA, CDR2 SQIVND (reference sequence). With V trimmed by 5 bases and J by 5 bases, 9 bases remained unmatched. Profiled with immunoSEQ multiplex PCR; TCRdb holds only in-frame clones, not every one. The sample records under 40,000 clones, 65% to 80% being singletons. This sample is drawn from a study of STAT5B mutations in CD4+ large granular lymphocyte leukemia. Study-wide results and limits: Top patient clones used TRBV06 genes more often: 8/27 versus 2/35 in controls.

The sequencing sample was made of CD4+ T cells from blood buffy coats. The clonotype was recovered from a human donor in good health. The chain joins TRBV19 to TRBJ2-5, with TRBD2 matching over 9 bases. CDR3: CASSVSGREAETQYF. In DNA, the CDR3 is TGTGCCAGTAGTGTTAGCGGGAGAGAGGCGGAGACCCAGTACTTC.